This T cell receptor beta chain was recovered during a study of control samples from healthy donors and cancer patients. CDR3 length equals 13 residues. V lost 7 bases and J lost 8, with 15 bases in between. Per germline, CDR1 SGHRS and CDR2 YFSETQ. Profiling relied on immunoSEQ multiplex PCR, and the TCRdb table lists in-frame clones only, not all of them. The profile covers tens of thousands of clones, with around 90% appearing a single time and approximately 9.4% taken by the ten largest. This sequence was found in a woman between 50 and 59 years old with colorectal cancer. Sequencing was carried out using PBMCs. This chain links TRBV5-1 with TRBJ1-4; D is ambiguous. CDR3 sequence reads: CASSLGWGEKLFF. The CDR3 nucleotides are TGCGCCAGCTCCCTGGGGTGGGGAGAAAAACTGTTTTTT.